This TCR beta chain derives from a study of cytomegalovirus exposure and HLA in healthy donors. Study results and limitations: Later, an analysis showed that TCR beta chains associated with HLA were more clonally expanded than others that were equally common. Cytomegalovirus-associated TCR beta chains were listed, numbering 150 to 200. Per a later analysis, roughly 17,000 TCR beta sequences showed association with HLA alleles at 0.05 false discovery rate.

Both 60 Vbeta primers and 13 Jbeta primers went into the PCR. The assay was immunoSEQ multiplex PCR, and TCRdb's table has in-frame clones only and misses some. The table has some 170,000 clones, around three quarters seen once. The sample holds a few counts of this clone. Its target is unknown. V lost 6 bases and J lost 8; bases outside the gene matches: 8. Germline loops: CDR1 SGHRS, CDR2 YFSETQ. This CDR3 contains 15 residues. The chain employs TRBV5-1 and TRBJ2-1; TRBD2 aligns across 13 bases. The sample was PBMCs. The receptor was derived from a woman aged 40 to 55 in good health and CMV-seronegative. This chain's CDR3 is CASKAGTSGTHEQFF. In nucleotides, the CDR3 is TGCGCCAGCAAGGCTGGGACTAGCGGGACTCATGAGCAGTTCTTC.